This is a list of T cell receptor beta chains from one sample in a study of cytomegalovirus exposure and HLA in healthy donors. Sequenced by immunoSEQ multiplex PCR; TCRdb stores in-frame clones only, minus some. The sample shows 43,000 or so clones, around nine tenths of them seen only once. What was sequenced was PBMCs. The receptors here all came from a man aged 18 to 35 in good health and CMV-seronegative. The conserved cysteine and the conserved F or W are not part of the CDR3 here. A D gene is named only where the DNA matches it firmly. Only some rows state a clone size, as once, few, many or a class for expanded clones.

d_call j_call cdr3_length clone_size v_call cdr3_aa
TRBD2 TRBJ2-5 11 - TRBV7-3 ASRRLAGETQY
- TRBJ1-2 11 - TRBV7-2 ASSPGVRGGYT
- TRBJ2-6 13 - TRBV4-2 ASSQTATGANVLT
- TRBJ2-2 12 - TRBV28 ASSLYTNTGELF
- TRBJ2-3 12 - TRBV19 ASSVGGWGDTQY
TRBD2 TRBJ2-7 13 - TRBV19 ASSAQGLADYEQY
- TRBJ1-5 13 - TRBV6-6 ASSYSQWSNQPQH
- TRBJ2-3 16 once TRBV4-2 ASSQEKGQSRSTDTQY
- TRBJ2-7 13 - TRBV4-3 ASSQGLGGSYEQY
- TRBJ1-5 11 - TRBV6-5 ASRQISNQPQH
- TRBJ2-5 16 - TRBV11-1 ASSLLSVFTGTEETQY
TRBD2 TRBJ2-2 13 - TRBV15 ATMTGGGDTGELF
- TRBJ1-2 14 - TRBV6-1 ASSEAGQPLPSGYT
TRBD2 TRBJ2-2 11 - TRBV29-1 SVGLARSGELF
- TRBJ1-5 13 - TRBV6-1 ASSEWSGTEGPQH
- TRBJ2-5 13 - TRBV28 ASSLFRTVQETQY
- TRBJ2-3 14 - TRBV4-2 ASSQDLGGATDTQY
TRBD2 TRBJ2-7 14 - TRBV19 ASSIVLAGDSYEQY
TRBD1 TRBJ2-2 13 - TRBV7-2 ASSLGQVNTGELF
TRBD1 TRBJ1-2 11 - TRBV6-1 ASSYWTGVGYT
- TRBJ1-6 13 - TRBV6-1 ASSGEGSGNSPLH
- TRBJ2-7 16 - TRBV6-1 ASSEAMTGSPGSYEQY
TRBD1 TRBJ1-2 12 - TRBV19 ASSKSGTGNGYT
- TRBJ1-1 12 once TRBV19 ASSMNFMNTEAF
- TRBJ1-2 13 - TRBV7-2 ASSPRTGGYYGYT
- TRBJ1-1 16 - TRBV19 ASRNSQLGRVRHTEAF
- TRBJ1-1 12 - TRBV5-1 ASSLSQTGTEAF
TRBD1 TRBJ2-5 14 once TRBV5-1 ASSSRGTAKQETQY
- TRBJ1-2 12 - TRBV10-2 ASSELGPNYGYT
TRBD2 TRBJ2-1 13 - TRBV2 ASSQTGGRYNEQF
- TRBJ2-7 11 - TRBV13 ASTIPDSYEQY
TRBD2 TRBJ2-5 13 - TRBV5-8 ASGPGLAGGETQY
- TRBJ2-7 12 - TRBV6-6 ASSSFSAVDEQY
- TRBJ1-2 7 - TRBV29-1 SVEEYGE
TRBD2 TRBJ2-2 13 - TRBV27 ASSLSPSGTGELF
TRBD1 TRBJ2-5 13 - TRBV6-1 ASSGTGGRRETQY
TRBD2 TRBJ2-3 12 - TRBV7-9 ASSRAGPTDTQY
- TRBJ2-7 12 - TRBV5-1 ASSGFQGAFEQY
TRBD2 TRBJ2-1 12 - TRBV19 ASSAGGRADEQF
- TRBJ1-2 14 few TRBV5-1 ASSLDRAALGYGYT
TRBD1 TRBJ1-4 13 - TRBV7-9 ASSTPGTGNEKLF
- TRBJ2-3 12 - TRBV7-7 ASSLGGAGDTQY
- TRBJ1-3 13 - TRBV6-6 ASSYSKGAGNTIY
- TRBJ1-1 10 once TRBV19 ASSITGGEAF
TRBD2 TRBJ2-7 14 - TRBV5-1 ASSWETSGMPYEQY
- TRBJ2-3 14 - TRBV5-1 ASSRGREANLDTQY
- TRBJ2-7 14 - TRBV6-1 ASSELWGVGSYEQY
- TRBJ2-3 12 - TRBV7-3 ASRPGVTTDTQY
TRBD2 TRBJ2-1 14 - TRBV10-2 ASRLGTSGGVNEQF
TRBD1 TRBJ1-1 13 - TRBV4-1 ASSQTGQFWTEAF
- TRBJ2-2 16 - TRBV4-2 ASSQEAPASSNTGELF
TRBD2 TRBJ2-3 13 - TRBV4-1 ASSQTSVSTDTQY
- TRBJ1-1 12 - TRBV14 ASSLTGGNTEAF
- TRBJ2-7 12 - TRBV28 ASRPQAGSYEQY
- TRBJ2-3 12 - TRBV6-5 ASSPPTSTDTQY